Listed below are T cell receptor beta chains from one sample, sequenced in a study of blood T cell repertoires in COVID-19. Measured with immunoSEQ multiplex PCR; TCRdb has only the in-frame clones, and not every one. This sample has nearly 35,000 clones, with around four fifths found just once. Material for sequencing was peripheral blood. The receptor set was obtained from a woman aged 55-75 years with acute or convalescent COVID-19. Each CDR3 is given with its conserved first and last residue.

j_call | v_call | cdr3_aa
TRBJ2-1 | TRBV6-1 | CASSEAGQADDEQFF
TRBJ2-2 | TRBV5-8 | CASTEQGRRTGELFF
TRBJ2-2 | TRBV11-2 | CASSSGTVTGELFF
TRBJ1-1 | TRBV30 | CAWSVGSGYAFF
TRBJ2-7 | TRBV5-1 | CASSQWTGEGEQYF
TRBJ1-4 | TRBV4-2 | CASSQEPFFEGSREKLFF
TRBJ1-6 | TRBV7-9 | CASSLGTANNSPLHF
TRBJ2-7 | TRBV7-9 | CASSLAGDEQYF
TRBJ1-2 | TRBV7-6 | CASSLAAEPDGYTF
TRBJ1-5 | TRBV7-9 | CASSLMGEDQPQHF
TRBJ2-7 | TRBV5-1 | CASSLAGQQQYF
TRBJ2-5 | TRBV7-7 | CASSRQGGQETQYF
TRBJ2-3 | TRBV19 | CASLAGDHPTDTQYF
TRBJ2-3 | TRBV11-3 | CASGTGGSTDTQYF
TRBJ2-1 | TRBV7-2 | CASSFDRANEQFF
TRBJ2-3 | TRBV24-1 | CATSDPRTSGGADTQYF
TRBJ2-1 | TRBV6-5 | CASSPGQIYNEQFF
TRBJ1-2 | TRBV30 | CAWTGQGTGYGYTF
TRBJ1-1 | TRBV5-4 | CASSLVGQGGNTEAFF
TRBJ2-2 | TRBV7-3 | CASSLEQGYTGELFF
TRBJ1-6 | TRBV15 | CATSPRGGTGGLSLHF
TRBJ1-1 | TRBV7-9 | CASSPTTGVTEAFF
TRBJ1-1 | TRBV18 | CASSPSGQGRTEAFF
TRBJ2-2 | TRBV11-2 | CASSFGIGELFF
TRBJ1-4 | TRBV28 | CASKQGWPATNEKLFF
TRBJ2-7 | TRBV29-1 | CSVASGGGGEQYF
TRBJ1-1 | TRBV27 | CASSPKTGANTEAFF
TRBJ1-1 | TRBV3-1/TRBV3-2 | CASSQEGGLTVNTEAFF
TRBJ1-1 | TRBV15 | CATSMGATEAFF
TRBJ1-5 | TRBV18 | CASSPDRGGQPQHF
TRBJ1-2 | TRBV6-5 | CASSPNRGQGYTF
TRBJ2-1 | TRBV28 | CASTRTKGNEQFF
TRBJ2-1 | TRBV27 | CASREQGINEQFF
TRBJ1-5 | TRBV6-1 | CASSEGGGAIGQPQHF
TRBJ2-2 | TRBV4-1 | CASSPILRTGELFF
TRBJ2-1 | TRBV15 | CATSRGVAGAPRSYNEQFF
TRBJ1-2 | TRBV30 | CAWTPDRVAYGYTF
TRBJ2-3 | TRBV5-1 | CASKGSVSDSPNTDTQYF
TRBJ1-5 | TRBV19 | CASSMQQGGNQPQHF
TRBJ2-6 | TRBV6-1 | CASSEGESSGANVLTF
TRBJ1-5 | TRBV25-1 | CASSDYRDQPQHF
TRBJ2-1 | TRBV14 | CASSQPGQGAPSSYNEQFF
TRBJ1-4 | TRBV5-6 | CASSLFSGASEKLFF
TRBJ2-7 | TRBV6-1 | CASSEVSTGREQYF
TRBJ1-4 | TRBV28 | CASSLLGPDIKLFF
TRBJ1-2 | TRBV6-6 | CASSYGVTYGYTF
TRBJ1-4 | TRBV2 | CASSEAPAGVKSELFEKLFF
TRBJ2-7 | TRBV9 | CASSVENRPYEQYF